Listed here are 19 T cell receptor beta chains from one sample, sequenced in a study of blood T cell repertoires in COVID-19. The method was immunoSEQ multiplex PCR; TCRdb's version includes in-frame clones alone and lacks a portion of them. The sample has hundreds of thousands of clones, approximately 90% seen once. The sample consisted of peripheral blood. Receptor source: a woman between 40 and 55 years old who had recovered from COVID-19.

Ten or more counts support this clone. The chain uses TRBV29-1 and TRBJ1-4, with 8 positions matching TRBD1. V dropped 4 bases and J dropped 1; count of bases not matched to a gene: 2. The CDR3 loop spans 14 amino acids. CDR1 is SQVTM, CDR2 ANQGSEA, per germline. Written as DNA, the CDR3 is TGCAGCGTTGGAGACAGGGGAACTAATGAAAAACTGTTTTTT. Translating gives CSVGDRGTNEKLFF.

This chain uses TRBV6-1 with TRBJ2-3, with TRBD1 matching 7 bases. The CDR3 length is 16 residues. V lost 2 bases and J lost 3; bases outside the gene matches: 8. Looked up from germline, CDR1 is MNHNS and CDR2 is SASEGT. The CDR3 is CASSESFGDRTDTQYF. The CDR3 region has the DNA TGTGCCAGCAGTGAATCGTTCGGGGACAGAACAGATACGCAGTATTTT.

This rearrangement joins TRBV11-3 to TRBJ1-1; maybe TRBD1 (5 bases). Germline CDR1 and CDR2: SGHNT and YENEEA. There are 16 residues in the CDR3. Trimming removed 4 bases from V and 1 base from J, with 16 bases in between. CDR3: CASSSRPGYANTEAFF. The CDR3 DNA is TGTGCCAGCAGCTCCAGACCAGGGTACGCGAACACTGAAGCTTTCTTT.

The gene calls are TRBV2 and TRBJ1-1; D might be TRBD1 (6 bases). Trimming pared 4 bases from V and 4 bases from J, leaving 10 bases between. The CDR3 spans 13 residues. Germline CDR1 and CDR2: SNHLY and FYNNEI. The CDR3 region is CASSGAGVTEAFF. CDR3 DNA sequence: TGTGCCAGCAGTGGGGCAGGGGTCACTGAAGCTTTCTTT.

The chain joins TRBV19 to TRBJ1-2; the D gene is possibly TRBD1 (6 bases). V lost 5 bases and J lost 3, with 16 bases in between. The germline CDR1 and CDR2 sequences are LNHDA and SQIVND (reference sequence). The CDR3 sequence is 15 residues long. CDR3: CASSANAQGHYGYTF. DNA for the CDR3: TGTGCCAGTAGTGCTAACGCACAGGGACACTATGGCTACACCTTC.

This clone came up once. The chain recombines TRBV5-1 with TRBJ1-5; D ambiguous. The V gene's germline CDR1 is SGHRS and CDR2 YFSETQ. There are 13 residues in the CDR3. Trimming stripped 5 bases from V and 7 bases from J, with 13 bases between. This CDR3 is CASSDSPEQPQHF. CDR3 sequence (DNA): TGCGCCAGCAGTGATTCTCCCGAGCAGCCCCAGCATTTT.

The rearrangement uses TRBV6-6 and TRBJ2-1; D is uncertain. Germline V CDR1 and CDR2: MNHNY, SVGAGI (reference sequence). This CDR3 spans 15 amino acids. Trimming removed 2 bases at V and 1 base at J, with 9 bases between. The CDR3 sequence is CASSYGGPSYNEQFF. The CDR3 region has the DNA TGTGCCAGCAGTTACGGCGGTCCTTCCTACAATGAGCAGTTCTTC.

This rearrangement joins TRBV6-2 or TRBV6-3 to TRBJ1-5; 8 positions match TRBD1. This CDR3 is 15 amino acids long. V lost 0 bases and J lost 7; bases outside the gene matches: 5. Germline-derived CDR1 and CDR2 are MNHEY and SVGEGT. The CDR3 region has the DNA TGTGCCAGCAGTTACTCAGGGACAGGCACACAGCCCCAGCATTTT. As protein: CASSYSGTGTQPQHF.

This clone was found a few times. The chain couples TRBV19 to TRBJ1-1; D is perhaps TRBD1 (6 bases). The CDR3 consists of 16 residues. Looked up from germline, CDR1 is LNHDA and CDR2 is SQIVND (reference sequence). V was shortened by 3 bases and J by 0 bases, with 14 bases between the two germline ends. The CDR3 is CASSIRDRPMNTEAFF. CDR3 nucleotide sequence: TGTGCCAGTAGTATCCGCGACAGGCCCATGAACACTGAAGCTTTCTTT. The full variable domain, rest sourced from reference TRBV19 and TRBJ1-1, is DGGITQSPKYLFRKEGQNVTLSCEQNLNHDAMYWYRQDPGQGLRLIYYSQIVNDFQKGDIAEGYSVSREKKESFPLTVTSAQKNPTAFYLCASSIRDRPMNTEAFFGQGTRLTVV.

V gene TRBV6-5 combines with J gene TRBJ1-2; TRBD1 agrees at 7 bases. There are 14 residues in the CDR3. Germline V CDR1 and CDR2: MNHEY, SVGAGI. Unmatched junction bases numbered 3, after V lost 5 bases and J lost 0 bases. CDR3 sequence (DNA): TGTGCCAGCAGTCAGGGACAGCCTAACTATGGCTACACCTTC. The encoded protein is CASSQGQPNYGYTF.

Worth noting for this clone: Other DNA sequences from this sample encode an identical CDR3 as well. Here the CDR3 DNA reads TGTGCCACCAGCAGAGGAGGAGGGACAGGGAGGCCTGGCTACACCTTC. Translation: CATSRGGGTGRPGYTF. This chain links TRBV15 with TRBJ1-2, with 9 bases lining up with TRBD1. In germline, CDR1 is LNHNV, CDR2 YYDKDF (reference sequence). With V trimmed by 1 base and J by 7 bases, 10 bases remained unmatched. The CDR3 length is 16 residues.

DNA of the CDR3: TGTGCCAGCAGTGTTTTGGGCGACCGTGAAGGGACCCAGTACTTC. It codes for CASSVLGDREGTQYF. The chain combines TRBV25-1 with TRBJ2-5; D gene unclear. Looked up from germline, CDR1 is MGHDK and CDR2 is SYGVNS. The CDR3 has 15 amino acids. Trimming took 4 bases from V and 7 from J, leaving 19 bases between them.

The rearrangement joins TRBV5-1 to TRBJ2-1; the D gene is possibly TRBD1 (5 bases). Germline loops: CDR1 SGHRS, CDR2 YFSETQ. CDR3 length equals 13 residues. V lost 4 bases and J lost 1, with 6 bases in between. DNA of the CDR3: TGCGCCAGCAGCCAGGGATCCTACAATGAGCAGTTCTTC. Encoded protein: CASSQGSYNEQFF.

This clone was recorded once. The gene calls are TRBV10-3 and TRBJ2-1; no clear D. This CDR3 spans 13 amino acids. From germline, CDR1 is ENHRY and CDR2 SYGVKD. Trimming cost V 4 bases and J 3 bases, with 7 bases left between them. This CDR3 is CAISVGSYNEQFF. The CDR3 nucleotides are TGTGCCATCAGTGTTGGTAGCTACAATGAGCAGTTCTTC.

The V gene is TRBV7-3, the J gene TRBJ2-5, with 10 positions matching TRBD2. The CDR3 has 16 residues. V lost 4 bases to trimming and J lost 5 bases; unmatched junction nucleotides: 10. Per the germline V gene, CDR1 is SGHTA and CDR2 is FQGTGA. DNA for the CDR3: TGTGCCAGCAGCTCGGGAGCGGGAGGGCCCGCGGAGACCCAGTACTTC. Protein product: CASSSGAGGPAETQYF.

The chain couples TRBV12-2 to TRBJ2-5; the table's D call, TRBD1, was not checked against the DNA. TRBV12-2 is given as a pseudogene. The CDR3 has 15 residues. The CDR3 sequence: CASRYRIEIQETQYF. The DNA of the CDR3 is TGTGCAAGTCGCTACAGGATCGAGATCCAAGAGACCCAGTACTTC.

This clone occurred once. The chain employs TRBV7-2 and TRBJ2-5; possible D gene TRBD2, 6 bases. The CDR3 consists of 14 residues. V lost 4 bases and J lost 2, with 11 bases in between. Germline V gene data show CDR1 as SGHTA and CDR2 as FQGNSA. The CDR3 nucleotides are TGTGCCAGCAGCTCCGGGGGACTTCAAGAGACCCAGTACTTC. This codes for CASSSGGLQETQYF.

CDR3 in DNA: TGTGCCAGCAGCCCTCCCGGGGGAAGGGACAATGAGCAGTTCTTC. Its protein is CASSPPGGRDNEQFF. This chain links TRBV7-2 with TRBJ2-1, with D maybe TRBD2 (6 bases). The CDR3 covers 15 residues. CDR1 SGHTA and CDR2 FQGNSA come from the germline V gene. V was pared by 5 bases and J by 5 bases, with 16 bases between.

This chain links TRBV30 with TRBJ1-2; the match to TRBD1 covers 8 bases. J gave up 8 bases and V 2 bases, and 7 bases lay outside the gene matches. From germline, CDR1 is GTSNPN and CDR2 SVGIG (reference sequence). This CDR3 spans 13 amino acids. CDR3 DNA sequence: TGTGCCTGGAGTATGAGCAGGGGGCAAGGCTACACCTTC. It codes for CAWSMSRGQGYTF.